The 9 T cell receptor beta chains below all came from one sample that was sequenced in a study of cytomegalovirus exposure and HLA in healthy donors. The PCR employed 60 Vbeta primers together with 13 Jbeta primers. Produced via immunoSEQ multiplex PCR; TCRdb's table is partial and in-frame only. The sample has some 100,000 clones; approximately 72% are singletons. The specimen sequenced was PBMCs. Source of these receptors: a woman in her thirties or forties in good health and CMV-seronegative.

This chain connects TRBV19 to TRBJ2-3, with a weak D call TRBD2 (5 bases). The germline V and J ends were trimmed by 6 bases and 1 base, with 20 bases remaining between them. This CDR3 has 17 residues. From germline, CDR1 is LNHDA and CDR2 SQIVND (reference sequence). The CDR3 coding sequence is TGTGCCAGTAGATTCGGGGTCGGGCAGGCGGGCACAGATACGCAGTATTTT. Translation: CASRFGVGQAGTDTQYF.

The chain carries TRBV4-3 and TRBJ2-3; 8 bases agree with TRBD2. The CDR3 loop spans 13 amino acids. Looked up from germline, CDR1 is LGHNA and CDR2 is YSLEER. Trimming at V came to 6 bases and at J to 4 bases, leaving 3 bases not matched to a gene. CDR3: CASSLRGADTQYF. The CDR3 bases are TGCGCCAGCAGTCTGCGGGGGGCAGATACGCAGTATTTT.

This clone was detected only once. V gene TRBV30 combines with J gene TRBJ2-7; a weak D match, TRBD2 (6 bases). With 1 base removed from V and 2 bases from J, the gap between germline ends came to 6 bases. The V gene's germline CDR1 is GTSNPN and CDR2 SVGIG (reference sequence). The CDR3 totals 12 residues. The CDR3 DNA sequence: TGTGCCTGGAGTGCGGGGGCCTACGAGCAGTACTTC. Translated, it gives CAWSAGAYEQYF.

The V gene is TRBV9, the J gene TRBJ1-6; D ambiguous. Germline loops: CDR1 SGDLS, CDR2 YYNGEE. This CDR3 contains 12 residues. The germline V and J ends were trimmed by 2 bases and 7 bases, with 4 bases remaining between them. The CDR3 loop is CASSVGNSPLHF. CDR3 coding DNA: TGTGCCAGCAGCGTCGGGAATTCACCCCTCCACTTT.

The chain has TRBV19 and TRBJ2-6; possible D gene TRBD1, 6 bases. This CDR3 has 15 amino acids. The germline V gene encodes CDR1 LNHDA and CDR2 SQIVND (reference sequence). The V and J ends lost 4 bases and 1 base respectively, with 8 bases between them. Written as DNA, the CDR3 is TGTGCCAGTAGTACAACAGGGTCTGGGGCCAACGTCCTGACTTTC. It codes for CASSTTGSGANVLTF.

The rearrangement joins TRBV6-1 to TRBJ2-3; D perhaps matches TRBD2 (5 bases). Germline CDR1 reads MNHNS; CDR2 reads SASEGT. This CDR3 region has 14 residues. The ends were cut back, 2 bases at V and 2 bases at J, with 8 bases in the middle. CDR3 sequence reads: CASSELGDTDTQYF. DNA for the CDR3: TGTGCCAGCAGTGAACTCGGGGACACAGATACGCAGTATTTT.

This sequence joins TRBV27 and TRBJ2-7, with TRBD1 identical over 8 bases. Germline CDR1 and CDR2: MNHEY and SMNVEV (reference sequence). J was trimmed by 5 bases and V by 6 bases; bases with no gene match: 9. This CDR3 comprises 14 residues. Here the CDR3 DNA reads TGTGCCAGCAGCCCGAGGACAGGGTTCGACGAGCAGTACTTC. Its protein is CASSPRTGFDEQYF.

The table lists this clone with a count of one. The chain links TRBV6-5 to TRBJ2-7; 7 bases map to TRBD1. The V segment lost 6 bases and the J segment 3 bases; nucleotides outside the gene matches: 11. CDR1 MNHEY and CDR2 SVGAGI come from the germline V gene. The CDR3 is 15 residues long. The CDR3 region is CASRTTGVTSYEQYF. The CDR3 DNA follows: TGTGCCAGCAGGACAACAGGGGTTACCAGCTACGAGCAGTACTTC.

This chain links TRBV11-2 with TRBJ1-1; no clear D gene. Trimming removed 5 bases from V and 0 bases from J, with 13 bases in between. Germline CDR1 and CDR2: SGHAT and FQNNGV. This CDR3 is 15 amino acids long. CDR3 in amino acids: CASSPYRSMNTEAFF. As DNA, the CDR3 is TGTGCCAGCAGCCCATATCGGTCTATGAACACTGAAGCTTTCTTT.